These 30 T cell receptor beta chains originate from one sample sequenced in a study of blood T cell repertoires in COVID-19 (dated by TCRdb to 2019 to 2021). Library construction relied on the immunoSEQ multiplex PCR assay. This immuneACCESS table, as held by TCRdb, lists in-frame sequences with V and J called but not all clones. Of the missing ones, under half trace to an unresolved V gene in checked studies; the others have no known cause. The table for this sample lists approximately 300,000 clones; approximately 89% of them were counted only once. Together, the top ten hold 1.5% to 2% of the sample. The sequenced sample consisted of peripheral blood. The receptors come from a woman in her 30s with COVID-19, enrolled during active disease.

J is TRBJ1-2 and V is TRBV5-6; the D gene is possibly TRBD1 (6 bases). CDR1 SGHDT and CDR2 YYEEEE come from the germline V gene. Deletions cut 4 bases from V and 5 bases from J, with 12 bases between. The CDR3 is made up of 13 amino acids. The CDR3 DNA follows: TGTGCCAGCAGCATCGGGACACTGTATGGCTACACCTTC. This sequence encodes CASSIGTLYGYTF.

This chain links TRBV19 with TRBJ2-7; weak D call: TRBD2 (6 bases). Looked up from germline, CDR1 is LNHDA and CDR2 is SQIVND (reference sequence). V was pared by 2 bases and J by 0 bases, with 8 bases between. This CDR3 has 14 amino acids. The CDR3 reads CASSITSSSYEQYF. CDR3 sequence (DNA): TGTGCCAGTAGTATAACTAGCAGCTCCTACGAGCAGTACTTC.

The chain combines TRBV7-9 with TRBJ1-1; 7 bases are shared with TRBD1. The CDR3 spans 14 residues. The germline gives CDR1 SEHNR, CDR2 FQNEAQ (reference sequence). The junction had 3 bases not matched to a gene; V was cut back by 3 bases and J by 2 bases. The CDR3 sequence: CASSLTGSNTEAFF. The CDR3 DNA is TGTGCCAGCAGCTTGACAGGGAGCAACACTGAAGCTTTCTTT.

There are a few counts of this clone. V gene TRBV7-9 combines with J gene TRBJ1-2, with D unclear. V gave up 5 bases and J gave up 10 bases, with 14 bases separating them. This CDR3 is 12 amino acids long. The germline gives CDR1 SEHNR, CDR2 FQNEAQ (reference sequence). CDR3 DNA sequence: TGTGCCAGCAGCGGACTAAGTGTTGACTACACCTTC. Translation: CASSGLSVDYTF.

The V gene is TRBV7-2, the J gene TRBJ2-5; TRBD1 agrees at 8 bases. Germline V CDR1 and CDR2: SGHTA, FQGNSA. The length of the CDR3 is 15 residues. With 5 bases clipped from V and 5 bases from J, the junction kept 10 bases outside the gene matches. The CDR3 DNA follows: TGTGCCAGCAGCCCCCTCAGGGGGCAGCGGGAGACCCAGTACTTC. As protein: CASSPLRGQRETQYF.

The chain joins TRBV29-1 to TRBJ2-2; 8 bases fit TRBD2. V dropped 4 bases and J dropped 2; count of bases not matched to a gene: 6. This CDR3 has 15 residues. CDR1 and CDR2 from the germline V gene are SQVTM and ANQGSEA. The CDR3 nucleotides are TGCAGCGTTGGTACAGCGGGGGTTAACACCGGGGAGCTGTTTTTT. This codes for CSVGTAGVNTGELFF.

The gene calls are TRBV6-5 and TRBJ1-5; weak D call: TRBD1 (5 bases). Germline CDR1 and CDR2: MNHEY and SVGAGI. Trimming removed 6 bases at V and 2 bases at J, with 14 bases between. The CDR3 spans 15 residues. The CDR3 loop is CASRAGGPGNQPQHF. The CDR3 DNA reads TGTGCCAGCAGGGCCGGGGGTCCGGGCAATCAGCCCCAGCATTTT.

J is TRBJ2-7 and V is TRBV7-6; possibly TRBD1 for D (5 bases). Germline loops: CDR1 SGHVS, CDR2 FNYEAQ. The CDR3 has 14 amino acids. Trimming removed 7 bases from V and 6 bases from J, with 19 bases in between. The DNA for the CDR3 is TGTGCCAGCAATTTCCAGGGCCCCGCCGCCGAGCAGTACTTC. Translating it yields CASNFQGPAAEQYF.

The chain has TRBV5-4 and TRBJ1-4, with TRBD1 matching 10 bases. This CDR3 contains 15 residues. V was clipped by 7 bases and J by 8 bases; unmatched bases: 11. The germline V gene has CDR1 SGHNT and CDR2 YYREEE (reference sequence). CDR3 sequence (DNA): TGTGCCAGCGGGCTCAAGGGACAGGGGAACGAAAAACTGTTTTTT. This translates into CASGLKGQGNEKLFF.

The V and J genes are TRBV18 and TRBJ1-5, with D possibly TRBD1 on 5 matching bases. With 5 bases removed from V and 2 bases from J, the gap between germline ends came to 10 bases. The CDR3 contains 14 residues. Germline lookup yields CDR1 KGHSH and CDR2 LQKENI. CDR3 protein: CASSSGGGNQPQHF. DNA for the CDR3: TGTGCCAGCTCAAGCGGGGGGGGCAATCAGCCCCAGCATTTT. Complete variable domain (other parts from reference TRBV18 and TRBJ1-5): NAGVMQNPRHLVRRRGQEARLRCSPMKGHSHVYWYRQLPEEGLKFMVYLQKENIIDESGMPKERFSAEFPKEGPSILRIQQVVRGDSAAYFCASSSGGGNQPQHFGDGTRLSIL.

The rearrangement links TRBV4-3 to TRBJ2-3; a possible D gene is TRBD1 (6 bases). V was trimmed by 0 bases and J by 6 bases, leaving 13 bases between them. This CDR3 is 15 amino acids long. CDR1 is LGHNA and CDR2 is YSLEER in the germline V gene. The CDR3 loop is CASSQDPLGADTQYF. The DNA for the CDR3 is TGCGCCAGCAGCCAAGATCCCTTGGGGGCGGATACGCAGTATTTT.

The chain couples TRBV5-4 to TRBJ2-1; D may be TRBD1 (6 bases). There are 14 residues in the CDR3. CDR1 is SGHNT, CDR2 YYREEE, per germline (reference sequence). Trimming stripped 4 bases from V and 6 bases from J, with 14 bases between. This CDR3 reads CASSKDRNPNEQFF. The CDR3 DNA is TGTGCCAGCAGCAAGGACAGAAACCCCAATGAGCAGTTCTTC.

J is TRBJ1-2 and V is TRBV15, with D uncertain. The CDR3 is 12 amino acids. V shed 1 base and J shed 7 bases, with 7 bases lying between them. The germline V gene has CDR1 LNHNV and CDR2 YYDKDF (reference sequence). CDR3 region: CATSRGLVGYTF. The DNA for the CDR3 is TGTGCCACCAGCAGAGGACTGGTTGGCTACACCTTC.

This chain links TRBV5-1 with TRBJ1-1; 10 positions agree with TRBD1. The V gene's germline CDR1 is SGHRS and CDR2 YFSETQ. The CDR3 consists of 18 residues. Unmatched junction bases numbered 16, after V lost 4 bases and J lost 4 bases. The chain's CDR3 is CASSALGDRGRFSTEAFF. The CDR3 nucleotides are TGCGCCAGCAGCGCGCTCGGGGACAGGGGACGTTTTAGCACTGAAGCTTTCTTT.

The V call is TRBV10-3, the J call TRBJ2-1; 16 nucleotides match TRBD2. Germline V CDR1 and CDR2: ENHRY, SYGVKD. J lost 4 bases, V lost 4 bases, and 13 bases had no gene match. This CDR3 is 20 amino acids long. CDR3 residues: CAISGSGTSGGAGFYNEQFF. CDR3 in DNA: TGTGCCATCAGTGGGTCCGGGACTAGCGGGGGGGCCGGGTTTTACAATGAGCAGTTCTTC.

V gene TRBV7-8 combines with J gene TRBJ2-5, with D unclear. Trimming removed 5 bases at V and 3 bases at J, with 16 bases between. The germline V gene encodes CDR1 SGHVS and CDR2 FQNEAQ. The CDR3 totals 15 residues. CDR3 loop: CASSRAPSGKETQYF. CDR3 in DNA: TGTGCCAGCAGCCGCGCCCCCTCGGGTAAAGAGACCCAGTACTTC.

The rearrangement links TRBV4-1 to TRBJ2-7; TRBD2 is a possible D gene (6 bases). CDR3 length: 18 residues. Trimming removed 4 bases from V and 2 bases from J, with 24 bases in between. CDR1 is MGHRA, CDR2 YSYEKL, per germline. The CDR3, as DNA: TGCGCCAGCAGCCTCAAGTTTTTTTGGGCGGGGAAAACCTACGAGCAGTACTTC. Protein: CASSLKFFWAGKTYEQYF.

Remarks on this clone: The same CDR3 is also encoded by other DNA sequences in this sample. V usage is TRBV27 and J usage is TRBJ1-1, with TRBD1 as a possible D gene (5 bases). CDR3 length: 13 amino acids. The V gene lost 3 bases and the J gene lost 5 bases, with 10 bases spanning the gap. Germline V CDR1 and CDR2: MNHEY, SMNVEV (reference sequence). CDR3 nucleotide sequence: TGTGCCAGCAGTTTGGCAGGGAGGACTGAAGCTTTCTTT. This codes for CASSLAGRTEAFF.

The chain has TRBV5-1 and TRBJ2-7, with 8 bases that match TRBD1. Trimming removed 1 base from V and 1 base from J; junction bases left unmatched: 10. Looked up from germline, CDR1 is SGHRS and CDR2 is YFSETQ. CDR3 length equals 17 residues. The CDR3 loop is CASSLPGQGPSSYEQYV. For the CDR3, the DNA is TGCGCCAGCAGCTTGCCCGGACAGGGTCCCTCTTCCTACGAGCAGTACGTC.

The CDR3 sequence: CAAYLTGGTEAFF. As DNA, the CDR3 is TGTGCCGCTTACCTAACAGGGGGCACTGAAGCTTTCTTT. The chain has TRBV6-5 and TRBJ1-1; TRBD1 aligns across 8 bases. CDR3 length: 13 residues. After removal of 11 bases from V and 4 bases from J, the junction contained 9 bases not matched to a gene. CDR1 is MNHEY and CDR2 is SVGAGI in the germline V gene.

This clone was detected a few times. The chain couples TRBV2 to TRBJ1-2; possibly TRBD1 for D (6 bases). The length of the CDR3 is 13 residues. CDR1 and CDR2 (germline): SNHLY, FYNNEI. Trimming stripped 7 bases from V and 4 bases from J, with 13 bases between. CDR3 nucleotide sequence: TGTGCCAGCACAGGGGTCAGCGGCTATGGCTACACCTTC. Translated: CASTGVSGYGYTF.

The chain recombines TRBV7-8 with TRBJ1-1, with a tentative D call TRBD1 (5 bases). V shed 1 base and J shed 5 bases, with 14 bases lying between them. This CDR3 is built from 15 residues. Germline CDR1 is SGHVS and CDR2 is FQNEAQ. This CDR3 is CASSLGVGGRTEAFF. The CDR3 DNA is TGTGCCAGCAGCTTAGGAGTTGGGGGGAGGACTGAAGCTTTCTTT.

V usage is TRBV18 and J usage is TRBJ1-6, with D tentatively TRBD1 (5 bases). Germline V lookup: CDR1 KGHSH, CDR2 LQKENI. There are 17 residues in the CDR3. The ends were cut back, 3 bases at V and 4 bases at J, with 16 bases in the middle. The CDR3 loop is CASSPGGPYAYNSPLHF. The CDR3 nucleotides read TGTGCCAGCTCACCGGGGGGACCCTACGCGTATAATTCACCCCTCCACTTT.

This clone was counted a single time. The chain is built from TRBV12-3 or TRBV12-4 and TRBJ2-1; possibly TRBD2 for D (5 bases). This CDR3 is 13 amino acids long. With 2 bases removed from V and 10 bases from J, the gap between germline ends came to 12 bases. CDR3 loop: CASSLRAREEQFF. CDR3 DNA: TGTGCCAGCAGTTTAAGGGCTAGGGAGGAGCAGTTCTTC.

This rearrangement joins TRBV18 to TRBJ2-2, with 10 bases aligning to TRBD2. CDR1 and CDR2 from the germline V gene are KGHSH and LQKENI. This CDR3 contains 16 residues. After removal of 0 bases from V and 4 bases from J, the junction contained 2 bases not matched to a gene. CDR3 nucleotide sequence: TGTGCCAGCTCACCACCGCCTAGCGGGGGCACCGGGGAGCTGTTTTTT. Its protein is CASSPPPSGGTGELFF.

This rearrangement joins TRBV12-3 or TRBV12-4 to TRBJ2-1, with D maybe TRBD2 (6 bases). The V gene lost 1 base and the J gene lost 9 bases, with 10 bases spanning the gap. The CDR3 is 13 amino acids. The CDR3 region is CASSLGRGAEQFF. The CDR3 coding sequence is TGTGCCAGCAGTTTAGGGCGGGGTGCTGAGCAGTTCTTC.

This rearrangement joins TRBV5-1 to TRBJ2-3; TRBD1 might be the D (6 bases). The V and J ends lost 4 bases and 2 bases respectively, with 11 bases between them. CDR1 is SGHRS, CDR2 YFSETQ, per germline. CDR3 size: 14 residues. CDR3 sequence (DNA): TGCGCCAGCAGCGAATCAGGGGCCACAGATACGCAGTATTTT. It translates to CASSESGATDTQYF.

The chain joins TRBV5-1 to TRBJ1-3; D is uncertain. The V end was cut by 0 bases, the J end by 0 bases, with 10 bases between. This CDR3 has 16 residues. The V gene's germline CDR1 is SGHRS and CDR2 YFSETQ. The CDR3 here is CASSLGHESSGNTIYF. DNA of the CDR3: TGCGCCAGCAGCTTGGGCCATGAGAGCTCTGGAAACACCATATATTTT.

The V gene is TRBV2, the J gene TRBJ1-3; 8 positions agree with TRBD1. In germline, CDR1 is SNHLY, CDR2 FYNNEI. The V and J ends lost 7 bases and 5 bases, in that order; junction bases with no gene match: 4. This CDR3 is 13 amino acids long. The CDR3 reads CASTGGERNTIYF. In DNA form, the CDR3 reads TGTGCCAGCACAGGGGGCGAGAGAAACACCATATATTTT.

This clone occurred once. The chain combines TRBV27 with TRBJ2-2; TRBD2 is a possible D gene (5 bases). CDR3 length equals 12 residues. The V end was cut by 5 bases, the J end by 4 bases, with 5 bases between. Looked up from germline, CDR1 is MNHEY and CDR2 is SMNVEV (reference sequence). CDR3 residues: CASSSGTGELFF. The CDR3 DNA reads TGTGCCAGCAGTAGCGGCACCGGGGAGCTGTTTTTT.